This TCR beta chain is drawn from a study of blood T cells in healthy people across ages. About the study: Through template switching, about one barcoded beta molecule was captured per two T cells, as measured in model experiments.

A J-beta primer mix and a sample-barcoded 5' primer were used in a second PCR of roughly 6 to 11 cycles. From the 5' RACE reads, TCRdb called clonotypes with MiXCR, one entry per CDR3 protein. The table shows 2 million or so distinct CDR3 sequences, with 49% occurring only once. This CDR3 has 13 residues. Germline-derived CDR1 and CDR2 are SQVTM and ANQGSEA. The sequence was collected from a woman between 35 and 50 years old in good health. The sample comprised blood. The chain carries TRBV29-1 and TRBJ2-4; D unclear. TRBJ2-5 explains the end of the DNA better; the J call may be wrong. As DNA, the CDR3 is TGCAGCGTTGAAATTCGGGTTTGGGAGACCCAGTACTTC. Translation: CSVEIRVWETQYF.